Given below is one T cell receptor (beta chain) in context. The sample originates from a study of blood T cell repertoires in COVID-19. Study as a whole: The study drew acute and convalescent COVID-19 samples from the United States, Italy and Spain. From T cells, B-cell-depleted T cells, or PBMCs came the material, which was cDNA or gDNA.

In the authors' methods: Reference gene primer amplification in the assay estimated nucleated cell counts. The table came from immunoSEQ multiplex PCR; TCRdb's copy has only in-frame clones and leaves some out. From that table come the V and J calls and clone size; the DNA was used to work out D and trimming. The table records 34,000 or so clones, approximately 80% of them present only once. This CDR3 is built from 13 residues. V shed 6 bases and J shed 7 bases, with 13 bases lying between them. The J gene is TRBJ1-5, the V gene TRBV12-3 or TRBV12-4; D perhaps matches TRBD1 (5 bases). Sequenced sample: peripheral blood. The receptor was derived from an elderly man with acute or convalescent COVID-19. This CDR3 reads CASRTGERQPQHF. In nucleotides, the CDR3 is TGTGCCAGCAGGACGGGGGAACGCCAGCCCCAGCATTTT.